Here is one T cell receptor (beta chain) with its context. In germline, CDR1 is SGHVS, CDR2 FQNEAQ. The CDR3 totals 15 residues. J was trimmed by 7 bases and V by 5 bases; bases with no gene match: 10. Produced via immunoSEQ multiplex PCR; TCRdb's table is partial and in-frame only. The table shows under 150,000 clones, with roughly 77% occurring only once. The sample originates from a study of blood T cell repertoires in COVID-19. Sequencing was carried out using peripheral blood. This TCR was sampled from a man aged 55 to 69 with acute or convalescent COVID-19. The rearrangement joins TRBV7-8 to TRBJ2-1; 8 nucleotides match TRBD2. The CDR3 DNA sequence: TGTGCCAGCAGCACGGCCGGGACTAGGAGGAATGAGCAGTTCTTC. Translating gives CASSTAGTRRNEQFF.